This T cell receptor (beta chain) was sequenced in a study of identical twins. TCRdb independently ran MiXCR on the 5' RACE reads; one entry per CDR3 protein. The data hold about 890,000 distinct CDR3 sequences, with over 9% observed a single time. Ten or more counts support this clonotype. This CDR3 is 14 amino acids long. Trimming took off 8 bases at V and 4 bases at J, with 15 bases between the two ends. Germline assignment: CDR1 LGHNA and CDR2 YNFKEQ. The sample was also reused in another study, on yellow fever vaccine responses in identical twins.

This receptor was identified in a woman aged 18 to 35 in good health. The specimen was PBMCs. The chain combines TRBV4-2 with TRBJ2-1, with a possible D match to TRBD2 (6 bases). This chain's CDR3 is CASAGTSSYNEQFF. Written as DNA, the CDR3 is TGTGCCAGCGCCGGGACTTCGTCTTACAATGAGCAGTTCTTC.